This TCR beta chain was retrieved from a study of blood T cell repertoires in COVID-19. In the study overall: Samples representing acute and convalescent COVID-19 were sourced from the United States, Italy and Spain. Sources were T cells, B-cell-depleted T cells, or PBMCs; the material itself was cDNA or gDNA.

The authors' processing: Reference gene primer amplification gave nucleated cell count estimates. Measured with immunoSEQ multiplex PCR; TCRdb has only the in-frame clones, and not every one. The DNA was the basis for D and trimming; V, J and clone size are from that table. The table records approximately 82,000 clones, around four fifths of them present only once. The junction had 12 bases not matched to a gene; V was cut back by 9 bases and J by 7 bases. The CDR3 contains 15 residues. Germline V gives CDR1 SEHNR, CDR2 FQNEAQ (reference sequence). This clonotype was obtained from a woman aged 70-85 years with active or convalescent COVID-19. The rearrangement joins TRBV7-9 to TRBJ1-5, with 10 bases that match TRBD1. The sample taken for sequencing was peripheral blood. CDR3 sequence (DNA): TGTGCCAGTACCCCTTGGGGACAGGGGCCACAGCCCCAGCATTTT. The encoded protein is CASTPWGQGPQPQHF. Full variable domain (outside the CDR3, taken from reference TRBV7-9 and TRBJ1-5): DTGVSQNPRHKITKRGQNVTFRCDPISEHNRLYWYRQTLGQGPEFLTYFQNEAQLEKSRLLSDRFSAERPKGSFSTLEIQRTEQGDSAMYLCASTPWGQGPQPQHFGDGTRLSIL.